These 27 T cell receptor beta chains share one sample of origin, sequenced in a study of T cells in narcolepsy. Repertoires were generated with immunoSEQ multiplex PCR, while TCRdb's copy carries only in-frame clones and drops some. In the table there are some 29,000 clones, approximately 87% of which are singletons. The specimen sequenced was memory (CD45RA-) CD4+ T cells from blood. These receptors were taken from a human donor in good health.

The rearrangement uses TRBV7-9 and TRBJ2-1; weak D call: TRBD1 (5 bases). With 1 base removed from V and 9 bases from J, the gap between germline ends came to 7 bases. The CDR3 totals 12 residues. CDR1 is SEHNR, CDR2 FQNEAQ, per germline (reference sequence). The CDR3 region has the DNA TGTGCCAGCAGCTTAGTTGGGGCTGAGCAGTTCTTC. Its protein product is CASSLVGAEQFF.

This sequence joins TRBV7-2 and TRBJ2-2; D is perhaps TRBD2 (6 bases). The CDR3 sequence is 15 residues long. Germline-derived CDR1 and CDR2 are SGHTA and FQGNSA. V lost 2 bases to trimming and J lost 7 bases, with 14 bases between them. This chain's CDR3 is CASSLSPAGYGELFF. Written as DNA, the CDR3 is TGTGCCAGCAGCTTATCACCCGCGGGGTACGGGGAGCTGTTTTTT.

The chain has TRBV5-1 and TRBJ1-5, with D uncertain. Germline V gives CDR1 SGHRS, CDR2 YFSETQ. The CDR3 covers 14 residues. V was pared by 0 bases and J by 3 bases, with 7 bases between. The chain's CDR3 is CASSLGGNNQPQHF. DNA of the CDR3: TGCGCCAGCAGCTTGGGGGGAAACAATCAGCCCCAGCATTTT.

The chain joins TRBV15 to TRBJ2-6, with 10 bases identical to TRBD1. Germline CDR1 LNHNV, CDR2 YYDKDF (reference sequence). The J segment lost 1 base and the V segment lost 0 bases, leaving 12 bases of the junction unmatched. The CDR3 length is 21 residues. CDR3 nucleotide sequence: TGTGCCACCAGCAGAGATTATGACGGGACAGGGGAGAGTTCTGGGGCCAACGTCCTGACTTTC. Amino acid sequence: CATSRDYDGTGESSGANVLTF.

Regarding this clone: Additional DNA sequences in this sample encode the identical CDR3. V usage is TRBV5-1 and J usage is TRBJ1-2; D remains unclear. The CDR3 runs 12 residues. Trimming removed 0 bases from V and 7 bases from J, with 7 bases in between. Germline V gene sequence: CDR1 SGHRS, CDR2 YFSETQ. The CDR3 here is CASSLGSRGYTF. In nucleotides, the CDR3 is TGCGCCAGCAGCTTGGGCTCCCGTGGCTACACCTTC.

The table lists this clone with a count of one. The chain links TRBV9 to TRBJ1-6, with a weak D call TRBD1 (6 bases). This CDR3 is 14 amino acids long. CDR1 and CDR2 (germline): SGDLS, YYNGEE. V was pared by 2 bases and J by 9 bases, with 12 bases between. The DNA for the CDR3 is TGTGCCAGCAGCGTGGACACAGGGTTTTCACCCCTCCACTTT. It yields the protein CASSVDTGFSPLHF.

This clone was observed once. The chain's CDR3 is CASSVGFGLAKNIQYF. The CDR3 DNA is TGTGCCAGCAGCGTAGGGTTTGGTCTTGCCAAAAACATTCAGTACTTC. The chain links TRBV9 to TRBJ2-4, with D hard to call. V shed 0 bases and J shed 1 base, with 11 bases lying between them. CDR1 is SGDLS, CDR2 YYNGEE, per germline. The CDR3 is made up of 16 amino acids.

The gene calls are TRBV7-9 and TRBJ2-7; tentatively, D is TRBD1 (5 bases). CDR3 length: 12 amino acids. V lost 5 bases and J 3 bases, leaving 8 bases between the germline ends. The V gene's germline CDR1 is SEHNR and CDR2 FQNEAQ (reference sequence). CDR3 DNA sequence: TGTGCCAGCAGCAGAACAGGCTACGAGCAGTACTTC. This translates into CASSRTGYEQYF.

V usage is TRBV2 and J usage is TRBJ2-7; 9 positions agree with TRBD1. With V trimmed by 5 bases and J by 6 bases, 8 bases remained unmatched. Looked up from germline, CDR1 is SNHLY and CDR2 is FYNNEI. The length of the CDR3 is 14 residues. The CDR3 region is CASSTDRGTLEQYF. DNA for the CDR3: TGTGCCAGCAGTACTGACAGGGGGACCCTCGAGCAGTACTTC.

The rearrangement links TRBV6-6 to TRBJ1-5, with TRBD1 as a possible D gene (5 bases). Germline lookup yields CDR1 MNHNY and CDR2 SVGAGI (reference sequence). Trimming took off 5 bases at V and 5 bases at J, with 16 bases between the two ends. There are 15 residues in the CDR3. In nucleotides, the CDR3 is TGTGCCAGCAGTACGCCGCCAGGGCCGGATCAGCCCCAGCATTTT. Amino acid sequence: CASSTPPGPDQPQHF.

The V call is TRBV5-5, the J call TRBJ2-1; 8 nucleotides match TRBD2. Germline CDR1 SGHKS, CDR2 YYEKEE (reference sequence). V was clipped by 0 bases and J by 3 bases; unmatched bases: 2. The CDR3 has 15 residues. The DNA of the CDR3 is TGTGCCAGCAGCTTGGCGGGAGGGATCTACAATGAGCAGTTCTTC. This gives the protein CASSLAGGIYNEQFF.

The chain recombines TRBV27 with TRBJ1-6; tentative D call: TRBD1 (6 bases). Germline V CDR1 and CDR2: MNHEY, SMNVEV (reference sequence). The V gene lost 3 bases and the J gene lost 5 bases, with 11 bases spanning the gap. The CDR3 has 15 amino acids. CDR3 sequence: CASSFRQANNSPLHF. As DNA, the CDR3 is TGTGCCAGCAGTTTCAGACAGGCGAATAATTCACCCCTCCACTTT.

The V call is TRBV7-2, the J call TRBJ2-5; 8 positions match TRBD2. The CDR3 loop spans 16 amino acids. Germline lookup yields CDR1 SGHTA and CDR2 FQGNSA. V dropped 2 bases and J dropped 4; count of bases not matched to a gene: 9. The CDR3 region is CASSLQVLAGGETQYF. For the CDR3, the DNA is TGTGCCAGCAGCTTACAGGTCTTGGCGGGAGGAGAGACCCAGTACTTC. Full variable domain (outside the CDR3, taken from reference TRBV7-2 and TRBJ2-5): GAGVSQSPSNKVTEKGKDVELRCDPISGHTALYWYRQSLGQGLEFLIYFQGNSAPDKSGLPSDRFSAERTGGSVSTLTIQRTQQEDSAVYLCASSLQVLAGGETQYFGPGTRLLVL.

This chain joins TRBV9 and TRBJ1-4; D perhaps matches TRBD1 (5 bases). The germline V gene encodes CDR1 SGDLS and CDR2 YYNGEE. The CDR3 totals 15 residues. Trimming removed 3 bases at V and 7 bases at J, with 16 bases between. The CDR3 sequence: CASSGLVGGGEKLFF. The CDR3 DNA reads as TGTGCCAGCAGCGGATTGGTGGGGGGAGGTGAAAAACTGTTTTTT.

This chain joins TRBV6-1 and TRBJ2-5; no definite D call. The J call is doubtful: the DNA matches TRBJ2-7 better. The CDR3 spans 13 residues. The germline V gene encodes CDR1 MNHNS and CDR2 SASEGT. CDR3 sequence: CASTQSGYSEQYF. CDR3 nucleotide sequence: TGTGCCAGCACCCAAAGTGGGTACTCCGAGCAGTACTTC.

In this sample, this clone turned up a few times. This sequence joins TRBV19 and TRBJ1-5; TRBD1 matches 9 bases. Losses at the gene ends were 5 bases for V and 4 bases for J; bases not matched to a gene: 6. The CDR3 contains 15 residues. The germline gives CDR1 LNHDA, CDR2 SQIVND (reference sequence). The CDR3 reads CASSGGGQGNQPQHF. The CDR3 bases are TGTGCCAGTAGTGGAGGGGGACAGGGAAATCAGCCCCAGCATTTT.

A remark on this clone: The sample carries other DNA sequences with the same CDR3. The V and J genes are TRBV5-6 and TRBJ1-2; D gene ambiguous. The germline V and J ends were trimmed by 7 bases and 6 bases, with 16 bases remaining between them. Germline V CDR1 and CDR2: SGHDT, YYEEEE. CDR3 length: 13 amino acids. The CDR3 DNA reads TGTGCCAGCCTTAGATCCGATAGGGATGGCTACACCTTC. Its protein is CASLRSDRDGYTF.

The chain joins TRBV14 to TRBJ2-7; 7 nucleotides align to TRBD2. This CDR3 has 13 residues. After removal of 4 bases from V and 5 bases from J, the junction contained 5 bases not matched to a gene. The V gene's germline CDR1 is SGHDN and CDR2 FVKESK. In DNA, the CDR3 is TGTGCCAGCAGCCGGGACTATCTTAACGAGCAGTACTTC. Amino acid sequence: CASSRDYLNEQYF. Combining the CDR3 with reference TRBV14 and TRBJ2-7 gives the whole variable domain EAGVTQFPSHSVIEKGQTVTLRCDPISGHDNLYWYRRVMGKEIKFLLHFVKESKQDESGMPNNRFLAERTGGTYSTLKVQPAELEDSGVYFCASSRDYLNEQYFGPGTRLTVT.

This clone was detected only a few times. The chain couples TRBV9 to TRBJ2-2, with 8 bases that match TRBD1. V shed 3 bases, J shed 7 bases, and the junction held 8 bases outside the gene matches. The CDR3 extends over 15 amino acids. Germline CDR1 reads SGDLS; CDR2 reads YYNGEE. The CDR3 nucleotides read TGTGCCAGCAGCGAGGGCAGGGGGCGAGGCGGGGAGCTGTTTTTT. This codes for CASSEGRGRGGELFF. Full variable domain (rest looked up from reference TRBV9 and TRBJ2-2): DSGVTQTPKHLITATGQRVTLRCSPRSGDLSVYWYQQSLDQGLQFLIQYYNGEERAKGNILERFSAQQFPDLHSELNLSSLELGDSALYFCASSEGRGRGGELFFGEGSRLTVL.

CDR3 protein: CASSSTGTGIEKLFF. For the CDR3, the DNA is TGTGCCAGCAGCTCTACCGGGACAGGGATTGAAAAACTGTTTTTT. The V gene is TRBV7-2, the J gene TRBJ1-4; TRBD1 matches at 9 bases. V lost 4 bases, J lost 7 bases, and 7 bases stayed unmatched. This CDR3 spans 15 amino acids. The germline gives CDR1 SGHTA, CDR2 FQGNSA.

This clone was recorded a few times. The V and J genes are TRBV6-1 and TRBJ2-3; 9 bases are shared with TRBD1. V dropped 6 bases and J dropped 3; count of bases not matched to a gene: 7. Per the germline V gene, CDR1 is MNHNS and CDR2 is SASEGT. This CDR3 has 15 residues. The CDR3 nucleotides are TGTGCCAGCAGAGCGGACAGGGGTGGGACAGATACGCAGTATTTT. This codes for CASRADRGGTDTQYF.

The DNA for the CDR3 is TGTGCCAGCAGCTTAGCGGTAGGGGAGACTTATGAAAAACTGTTTTTT. It codes for CASSLAVGETYEKLFF. The chain joins TRBV7-9 to TRBJ1-4; the D gene is possibly TRBD1 (5 bases). This CDR3 region has 16 residues. V was clipped by 0 bases and J by 6 bases, with 14 bases between them. Germline CDR1 SEHNR, CDR2 FQNEAQ (reference sequence). Combining the CDR3 with reference TRBV7-9 and TRBJ1-4 gives the whole variable domain DTGVSQNPRHKITKRGQNVTFRCDPISEHNRLYWYRQTLGQGPEFLTYFQNEAQLEKSRLLSDRFSAERPKGSFSTLEIQRTEQGDSAMYLCASSLAVGETYEKLFFGSGTQLSVL.

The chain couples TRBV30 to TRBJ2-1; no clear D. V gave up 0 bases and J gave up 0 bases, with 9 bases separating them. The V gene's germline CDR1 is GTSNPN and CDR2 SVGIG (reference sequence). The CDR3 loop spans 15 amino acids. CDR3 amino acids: CAWSVHVGSYNEQFF. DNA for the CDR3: TGTGCCTGGAGTGTACATGTAGGCTCCTACAATGAGCAGTTCTTC.

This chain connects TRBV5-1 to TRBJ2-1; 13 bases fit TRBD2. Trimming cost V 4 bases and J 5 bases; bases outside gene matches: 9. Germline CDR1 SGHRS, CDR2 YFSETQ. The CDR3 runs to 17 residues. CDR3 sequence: CASSMLTSGRVDNEQFF. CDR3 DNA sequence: TGCGCCAGCAGCATGCTTACTAGCGGGAGGGTCGACAATGAGCAGTTCTTC.

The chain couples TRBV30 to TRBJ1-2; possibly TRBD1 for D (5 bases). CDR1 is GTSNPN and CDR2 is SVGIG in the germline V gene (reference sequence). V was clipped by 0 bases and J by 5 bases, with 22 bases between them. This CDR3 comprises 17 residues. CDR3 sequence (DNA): TGTGCCTGGAGTGTTACCCTCGACAGCCTTTACCGATATGGCTACACCTTC. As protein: CAWSVTLDSLYRYGYTF. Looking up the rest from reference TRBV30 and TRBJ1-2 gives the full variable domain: SQTIHQWPATLVQPVGSPLSLECTVEGTSNPNLYWYRQAAGRGLQLLFYSVGIGQISSEVPQNLSASRPQDRQFILSSKKLLLSDSGFYLCAWSVTLDSLYRYGYTFGSGTRLTVV.

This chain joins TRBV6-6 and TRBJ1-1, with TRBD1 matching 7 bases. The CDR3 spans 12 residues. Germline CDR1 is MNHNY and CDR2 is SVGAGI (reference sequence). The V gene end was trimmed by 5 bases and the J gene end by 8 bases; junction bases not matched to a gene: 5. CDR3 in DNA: TGTGCCAGCAGTCGAGGGACAGACGAAGCTTTCTTT. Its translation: CASSRGTDEAFF.

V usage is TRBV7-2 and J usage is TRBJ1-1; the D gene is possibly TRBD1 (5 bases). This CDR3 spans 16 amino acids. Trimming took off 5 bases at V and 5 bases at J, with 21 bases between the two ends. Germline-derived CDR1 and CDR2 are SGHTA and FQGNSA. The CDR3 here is CASSPRTFPDQTEAFF. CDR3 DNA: TGTGCCAGCAGCCCCCGGACATTTCCCGACCAGACTGAAGCTTTCTTT.